This TCR beta chain stems from a study of Tregs in tolerant kidney transplant recipients. The repertoire was sequenced with immunoSEQ multiplex PCR; TCRdb's copy has only in-frame clones and lacks some. The profile covers fewer than 150,000 clones, with almost 95% appearing a single time and approximately 0.59% taken by the ten largest. The CDR3 is 15 amino acids. J gave up 1 base and V 6 bases, and 5 bases lay outside the gene matches. Germline V gene sequence: CDR1 SEHNR, CDR2 FQNEAQ (reference sequence). The gene calls are TRBV7-9 and TRBJ1-5; 8 bases are shared with TRBD1. Sequencing input: CD4+ T cells from blood. The TCR was taken from a human donor in good health. The CDR3 coding sequence is TGTGCCAGCAGGGCAGGGGGCGCGAGCAATCAGCCCCAGCATTTT. Protein sequence: CASRAGGASNQPQHF.